What follows is one TCR beta chain and its context. The antigen remains unidentified. The data were obtained in a study of T-cell memory formation after mild COVID-19. Across the study: There were largely donor-specific TCR clusters. General study findings and limits: Balance between CD4 and CD8 was seen in clones contracting day 15 to 85, and a CD4+ lean was seen in later expanders. Second-wave clones reaching peak frequency on day 37 lacked confirmed SARS-CoV-2 specificity.

TCRdb processed the 5' RACE reads anew with MiXCR; each CDR3 protein has one entry. The sample carries 120,000 to 150,000 distinct CDR3 sequences, 15% to 20% recorded once. Germline-derived CDR1 and CDR2 are SGHRS and YFSETQ. V was pared by 6 bases and J by 4 bases, with 7 bases between. This CDR3 has 11 residues. The rearrangement uses TRBV5-1 and TRBJ2-5; D is ambiguous. This receptor was taken from an adult woman who had mild COVID-19 (a few samples of this study predate the infection). Cell type and time point are not known. Sequencing was done on a sample of PBMCs or a T cell subset sorted from them (not recorded which). CDR3 protein: CASTPGETQYF. DNA for the CDR3: TGCGCCAGCACCCCCGGAGAGACCCAGTACTTC.